This entry lists 6 T cell receptor beta chains sequenced from one sample in a study of shared clonotypes between healthy human individuals. Only in-frame clones appear in the TCRdb table, and some are missing; sequencing was by immunoSEQ multiplex PCR. The repertoire has 850,000 to 1,200,000 clones, about three quarters of them found once; the top ten carry less than 1.5%. The sequenced sample was memory CD4+ T cells sorted from blood. The subset was: CD45RA-negative fraction. These receptors all stem from a man younger than 35 in good health.

This chain connects TRBV2 to TRBJ2-5; D is tentatively TRBD1 or TRBD2 (5 bases each). Trimming took 6 bases from V and 5 from J, leaving 16 bases between them. CDR3 length: 14 amino acids. Germline CDR1 SNHLY, CDR2 FYNNEI. DNA of the CDR3: TGTGCCAGCAGACCTCAGCAGGGAGTGGAGACCCAGTACTTC. Protein product: CASRPQQGVETQYF.

The V and J genes are TRBV6-6 and TRBJ2-7; 9 bases are shared with TRBD2. Germline trimming cut 7 bases from V and 5 bases from J; bases unmatched to any gene: 12. The CDR3 length is 15 residues. Looked up from germline, CDR1 is MNHNY and CDR2 is SVGAGI (reference sequence). The CDR3 nucleotides are TGTGCCAGCAAAAAAGATAGCGGGAGCCCCAACGAGCAGTACTTC. Its translation is CASKKDSGSPNEQYF.

The chain carries TRBV28 and TRBJ1-5, with 7 positions matching TRBD1. The ends lost 4 bases at V and 6 bases at J; junction bases unmatched: 9. Germline values: CDR1 MDHEN, CDR2 SYDVKM. This CDR3 has 15 amino acids. The CDR3 loop reads CASSYPGRGRQPQHF. The CDR3 bases are TGTGCCAGCAGTTACCCCGGGAGGGGGCGTCAGCCCCAGCATTTT.

With respect to this clone: Other DNA sequences from this sample encode an identical CDR3 as well. This sequence joins TRBV5-1 and TRBJ2-3, with 13 bases fitting TRBD2. The CDR3 has 16 amino acids. J gave up 4 bases and V 4 bases, and 6 bases lay outside the gene matches. CDR1 is SGHRS, CDR2 YFSETQ, per germline. For the CDR3, the DNA is TGCGCCAGCAGCCCCCCTGGACTAGCGGGGGCAGATACGCAGTATTTT. It encodes CASSPPGLAGADTQYF.

V and J are TRBV28 and TRBJ1-5, with D unclear. The germline gives CDR1 MDHEN, CDR2 SYDVKM. The CDR3 runs to 15 residues. Trimming pared 6 bases from V and 0 bases from J, leaving 12 bases between. The CDR3 DNA is TGTGCCAGCAGACCCGAGAAATATAGCAATCAGCCCCAGCATTTT. As protein: CASRPEKYSNQPQHF.

The chain links TRBV14 to TRBJ2-5; D possibly corresponds to TRBD2 (5 bases). CDR3 length: 13 amino acids. The germline gives CDR1 SGHDN, CDR2 FVKESK. The V end was cut by 1 base, the J end by 5 bases, with 8 bases between. The DNA of the CDR3 is TGTGCCAGCAGCCAAGGGGAGTTGGAGACCCAGTACTTC. It codes for CASSQGELETQYF.